This TCR beta chain was retrieved from a study of shared clonotypes between healthy human individuals. Measured with immunoSEQ multiplex PCR; TCRdb has only the in-frame clones, and not every one. The table lists millions of clones, 93% of them singletons. Remarks on this clone: Its target is unknown. This CDR3 is also generated by other DNA sequences in the sample.

Whole-study findings and limits: Generation probabilities of non-shared clonotypes were lower (relative to those shared by all four donors).

Germline V CDR1 and CDR2: GTSNPN, SVGIG (reference sequence). The V end lost 0 bases, the J end lost 1 base, and 8 bases lay between the germline ends. The CDR3 is 14 amino acids. It was CD45RO-negative cells, positively selected for CCR7, that made up naive CD8 cells, with terminally differentiated effector memory CD45RA+ cells excluded. This receptor was obtained from a man between 18 and 29 years old in good health. Some clones in this sample may be carry-over from other donors' samples. The source material was naive CD8+ T cells from PBMCs. The chain employs TRBV30 and TRBJ2-3; D may be TRBD2 (5 bases). CDR3: CAWSVGVGTDTQYF. DNA for the CDR3: TGTGCCTGGAGTGTCGGGGTTGGCACAGATACGCAGTATTTT.